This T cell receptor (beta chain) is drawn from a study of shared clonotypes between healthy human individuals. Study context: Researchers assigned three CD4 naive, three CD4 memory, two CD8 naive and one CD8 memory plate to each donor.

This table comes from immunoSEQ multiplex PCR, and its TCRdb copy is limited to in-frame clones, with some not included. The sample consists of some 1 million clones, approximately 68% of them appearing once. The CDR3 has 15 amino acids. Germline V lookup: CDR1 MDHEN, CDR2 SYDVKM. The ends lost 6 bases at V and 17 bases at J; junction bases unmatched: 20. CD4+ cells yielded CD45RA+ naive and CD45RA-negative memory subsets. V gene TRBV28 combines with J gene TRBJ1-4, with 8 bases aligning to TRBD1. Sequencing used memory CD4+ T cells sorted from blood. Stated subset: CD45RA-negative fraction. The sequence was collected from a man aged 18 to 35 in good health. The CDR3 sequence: CASSSVQGAVTKGFF. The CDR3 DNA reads TGTGCCAGCAGCTCGGTTCAGGGGGCCGTGACCAAGGGTTTTTTT. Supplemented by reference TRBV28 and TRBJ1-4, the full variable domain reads DVKVTQSSRYLVKRTGEKVFLECVQDMDHENMFWYRQDPGLGLRLIYFSYDVKMKEKGDIPEGYSVSREKKERFSLILESASTNQTSMYLCASSSVQGAVTKGFFGSGTQLSVL.